This T cell receptor (beta chain) was captured by sequencing in a study of cytomegalovirus exposure and HLA in healthy donors. A multiplex PCR was run with 60 Vbeta primers and 13 Jbeta primers. The table came from immunoSEQ multiplex PCR; TCRdb's copy has only in-frame clones and leaves some out. The profile shows just over 200,000 clones, 70% of them singletons. Donors showed nominal health when sampled, although they likely had unrecorded immune exposures. Study-wide results and caveats: When analyzed later, the rates of TCR association showed variation by HLA locus, with DRB1 the most and HLA-C the fewest. Some TCR beta chains (approximately 180 of them) were listed as cytomegalovirus-associated. Reportedly, cytomegalovirus status was diagnosed with high sensitivity and specificity.

Turning to this clone: The antigen is unknown.

CDR3 length equals 13 residues. Germline-derived CDR1 and CDR2 are MNHEY and SVGAGI. Trimming at V came to 5 bases and at J to 4 bases, leaving 3 bases not matched to a gene. The sequence derives from a man aged 40-49 years in good health and CMV-seropositive. What was sequenced was PBMCs. V is TRBV6-5 and J is TRBJ1-1, with 8 bases identical to TRBD1. The CDR3 sequence is CASSRGQGTEAFF. The CDR3 nucleotides are TGTGCCAGCAGTCGAGGACAGGGCACTGAAGCTTTCTTT.